This entry lists 26 T cell receptor beta chains sequenced from one sample in a study of blood T cell repertoires in COVID-19. Generated by immunoSEQ multiplex PCR, the TCRdb table keeps only in-frame clones and is missing some. The data show 150,000 to 200,000 clones, approximately 88% seen once. Sequenced material: peripheral blood. The source is a woman aged 40 to 55 with COVID-19, enrolled during active disease.

This chain connects TRBV4-2 to TRBJ1-1; D ambiguous. Germline values: CDR1 LGHNA, CDR2 YNFKEQ. The CDR3 spans 14 residues. Trimming took 4 bases from V and 4 from J, leaving 13 bases between them. The DNA for the CDR3 is TGTGCCAGCAGCCGAGGGAGCGTTGGCACTGAAGCTTTCTTT. Its translation is CASSRGSVGTEAFF.

The V and J genes are TRBV9 and TRBJ2-1; 9 bases match TRBD2. Germline trimming cut 5 bases from V and 5 bases from J; bases unmatched to any gene: 8. This CDR3 is built from 15 residues. The germline V gene has CDR1 SGDLS and CDR2 YYNGEE. CDR3 sequence: CASSVSGSINNEQFF. CDR3 nucleotide sequence: TGTGCCAGCAGTGTTAGCGGGAGCATAAACAATGAGCAGTTCTTC.

V gene TRBV9 combines with J gene TRBJ1-2, with D maybe TRBD1 (5 bases). Trimming removed 3 bases at V and 7 bases at J, with 7 bases between. This CDR3 spans 11 amino acids. Germline CDR1 and CDR2: SGDLS and YYNGEE. CDR3 protein: CASSAGPGYTF. CDR3 DNA sequence: TGTGCCAGCAGCGCAGGGCCTGGCTACACCTTC.

The chain combines TRBV2 with TRBJ1-5, with TRBD1 matching over 8 bases. The CDR3 length is 15 residues. CDR1 is SNHLY and CDR2 is FYNNEI in the germline V gene. Unmatched junction bases numbered 11, after V lost 7 bases and J lost 6 bases. This CDR3 reads CASTRWRTGTQPQHF. CDR3 in DNA: TGTGCCAGCACTCGTTGGCGGACAGGGACTCAGCCCCAGCATTTT.

The chain uses TRBV19 and TRBJ2-3; a weak D match, TRBD2 (6 bases). The germline gives CDR1 LNHDA, CDR2 SQIVND (reference sequence). Trimming took off 2 bases at V and 1 base at J, with 7 bases between the two ends. CDR3 length equals 14 residues. The CDR3 reads CASSIPSGTDTQYF. In nucleotides, the CDR3 is TGTGCCAGTAGTATACCTAGCGGCACAGATACGCAGTATTTT. Supplemented by reference TRBV19 and TRBJ2-3, the full variable domain reads DGGITQSPKYLFRKEGQNVTLSCEQNLNHDAMYWYRQDPGQGLRLIYYSQIVNDFQKGDIAEGYSVSREKKESFPLTVTSAQKNPTAFYLCASSIPSGTDTQYFGPGTRLTVL.

This clone was counted between two and nine times. The chain couples TRBV7-6 to TRBJ1-4, with D tentatively TRBD1 (6 bases). V was trimmed by 2 bases and J by 10 bases, leaving 17 bases between them. CDR3 length equals 15 residues. Germline assignment: CDR1 SGHVS and CDR2 FNYEAQ. In DNA form, the CDR3 reads TGTGCCAGCAGCTTATACCCTTCCATAGGGGGAAAACTGTTTTTT. This encodes CASSLYPSIGGKLFF.

The chain links TRBV2 to TRBJ1-6, with TRBD1 matching 7 bases. Per germline, CDR1 SNHLY and CDR2 FYNNEI. The CDR3 spans 13 residues. After removal of 5 bases from V and 10 bases from J, the junction contained 5 bases not matched to a gene. As DNA, the CDR3 is TGTGCCAGCAGTCTCACAGGGGCCTCACCCCTCCACTTT. Translation: CASSLTGASPLHF.

The rearrangement links TRBV7-9 to TRBJ1-2; 10 positions match TRBD1. The V and J ends lost 5 bases and 4 bases, in that order; junction bases with no gene match: 10. The CDR3 length is 16 residues. The germline V gene has CDR1 SEHNR and CDR2 FQNEAQ (reference sequence). CDR3 nucleotide sequence: TGTGCCAGCAGCCCACCCTCGGACAGGGGGGGCTATGGCTACACCTTC. It yields the protein CASSPPSDRGGYGYTF.

This clone was seen a handful of times. CDR3 coding DNA: TGCGCCAGCAGCGGGGAGGGGCGTTCAAGTTATGGCTACACCTTC. It codes for CASSGEGRSSYGYTF. V gene TRBV5-1 combines with J gene TRBJ1-2; tentative D call: TRBD1 (5 bases). The CDR3 contains 15 residues. V was shortened by 4 bases and J by 5 bases, with 18 bases between the two germline ends. Germline V gene sequence: CDR1 SGHRS, CDR2 YFSETQ. Full variable domain (outside the CDR3, taken from reference TRBV5-1 and TRBJ1-2): KAGVTQTPRYLIKTRGQQVTLSCSPISGHRSVSWYQQTPGQGLQFLFEYFSETQRNKGNFPGRFSGRQFSNSRSEMNVSTLELGDSALYLCASSGEGRSSYGYTFGSGTRLTVV.

The V call is TRBV7-9, the J call TRBJ1-5; 7 bases fit TRBD1. The germline V gene has CDR1 SEHNR and CDR2 FQNEAQ (reference sequence). The CDR3 sequence is 14 residues long. The trim removed 7 bases at V and 4 bases at J, leaving 7 bases unmatched. The DNA for the CDR3 is TGTGCCAGCACTCCGGGACAGAGTAATCAGCCCCAGCATTTT. Translation: CASTPGQSNQPQHF.

The V gene is TRBV28, the J gene TRBJ1-3; perhaps TRBD1 as D (5 bases). Trimming cost V 7 bases and J 4 bases, with 8 bases left between them. The CDR3 runs 12 residues. Germline V gene lookup returns CDR1 MDHEN and CDR2 SYDVKM. This CDR3 reads CASTGGGNTIYF. DNA of the CDR3: TGTGCCAGCACCGGGGGGGGAAACACCATATATTTT.

V gene TRBV29-1 combines with J gene TRBJ2-2, with 9 nucleotides matching TRBD2. The CDR3 sequence is 13 residues long. V was clipped by 8 bases and J by 1 base; unmatched bases: 2. Germline CDR1 SQVTM, CDR2 ANQGSEA. CDR3: CSHSGGNTGELFF. CDR3 bases: TGCAGCCATAGCGGGGGGAACACCGGGGAGCTGTTTTTT.

V is TRBV7-9 and J is TRBJ1-2; TRBD1 agrees at 9 bases. The ends lost 5 bases at V and 8 bases at J; junction bases unmatched: 12. Germline loops: CDR1 SEHNR, CDR2 FQNEAQ (reference sequence). CDR3 size: 15 residues. In nucleotides, the CDR3 is TGTGCCAGCAGCCCCTCGGGACAGGGATTCGTCGGCTACACCTTC. Its translation is CASSPSGQGFVGYTF. The variable domain in full, completed from reference TRBV7-9 and TRBJ1-2, reads DTGVSQNPRHKITKRGQNVTFRCDPISEHNRLYWYRQTLGQGPEFLTYFQNEAQLEKSRLLSDRFSAERPKGSFSTLEIQRTEQGDSAMYLCASSPSGQGFVGYTFGSGTRLTVV.

The rearrangement joins TRBV3-1 (or the pseudogene TRBV3-2) to TRBJ2-2; TRBD1 matches 11 bases. The germline CDR1 and CDR2 sequences are LGHDT and YNNKEL (reference sequence). V was clipped by 1 base and J by 7 bases; unmatched bases: 5. This CDR3 has 16 amino acids. The CDR3 is CASSQVWTGGFGELFF. DNA of the CDR3: TGTGCCAGCAGCCAAGTGTGGACAGGGGGCTTCGGGGAGCTGTTTTTT.

The chain recombines TRBV10-1 with TRBJ1-3; D is uncertain. Germline V lookup: CDR1 WNHNN, CDR2 SYGVQD (reference sequence). The CDR3 has 14 residues. V shed 6 bases and J shed 1 base, with 10 bases lying between them. The CDR3 nucleotides read TGCGCCAGCAGGGCAGACGGGTCTGGAAACACCATATATTTT. It is translated as CASRADGSGNTIYF.

The chain recombines TRBV18 with TRBJ2-3; D is unclear. CDR1 and CDR2 (germline): KGHSH, LQKENI. V was trimmed by 6 bases and J by 0 bases, leaving 10 bases between them. This CDR3 region has 14 residues. The CDR3 nucleotides are TGTGCCAGCTCGTTGACAAGTAGCACAGATACGCAGTATTTT. It yields the protein CASSLTSSTDTQYF.

The table lists this clone with a few counts. The chain is built from TRBV29-1 and TRBJ1-4; tentative D call: TRBD1 (5 bases). This CDR3 is 11 amino acids long. Germline lookup yields CDR1 SQVTM and CDR2 ANQGSEA. V was shortened by 7 bases and J by 7 bases, with 10 bases between the two germline ends. In DNA form, the CDR3 reads TGCAGCGCCAGGGTCGGTGAAAAACTGTTTTTT. Its protein product is CSARVGEKLFF. Full variable domain (missing parts from reference TRBV29-1 and TRBJ1-4): SAVISQKPSRDICQRGTSLTIQCQVDSQVTMMFWYRQQPGQSLTLIATANQGSEATYESGFVIDKFPISRPNLTFSTLTVSNMSPEDSSIYLCSARVGEKLFFGSGTQLSVL.

J is TRBJ2-7 and V is TRBV2, with D tentatively TRBD2 (6 bases). The germline V gene encodes CDR1 SNHLY and CDR2 FYNNEI. The CDR3 spans 11 residues. V was shortened by 3 bases and J by 6 bases, with 6 bases between the two germline ends. CDR3 sequence reads: CASSDGSEQYF. CDR3 sequence (DNA): TGTGCCAGCAGTGACGGGAGCGAGCAGTACTTC.

This chain connects TRBV15 to TRBJ1-1, with TRBD1 matching over 10 bases. The germline V gene has CDR1 LNHNV and CDR2 YYDKDF (reference sequence). The trim removed 6 bases at V and 7 bases at J, leaving 8 bases unmatched. This CDR3 has 14 amino acids. CDR3 nucleotides: TGTGCCACCAGGCTGACAGGGGGCGAGGGTGAAGCTTTCTTT. Protein sequence: CATRLTGGEGEAFF.

V and J are TRBV19 and TRBJ1-1, with D tentatively TRBD1 (5 bases). CDR3 length: 15 amino acids. Germline V gives CDR1 LNHDA, CDR2 SQIVND (reference sequence). Trimming removed 4 bases from V and 3 bases from J, with 15 bases in between. The CDR3 sequence: CASSSLREGYTEAFF. Written as DNA, the CDR3 is TGTGCCAGTAGTAGTCTCAGGGAAGGCTACACTGAAGCTTTCTTT.

This clone is labeled medium-sized. This chain uses TRBV29-1 with TRBJ1-2; no clear D. The CDR3 totals 14 residues. The V and J ends lost 3 bases and 3 bases respectively, with 14 bases between them. Germline CDR1 SQVTM, CDR2 ANQGSEA. The CDR3 nucleotides read TGCAGCGTTGAGCCGACTACATCCCACTATGGCTACACCTTC. It translates to CSVEPTTSHYGYTF. Filled out from reference TRBV29-1 and TRBJ1-2, the complete variable domain reads SAVISQKPSRDICQRGTSLTIQCQVDSQVTMMFWYRQQPGQSLTLIATANQGSEATYESGFVIDKFPISRPNLTFSTLTVSNMSPEDSSIYLCSVEPTTSHYGYTFGSGTRLTVV.

V usage is TRBV5-1 and J usage is TRBJ2-7; TRBD2 matches at 11 bases. Germline-derived CDR1 and CDR2 are SGHRS and YFSETQ. The CDR3 sequence is 16 residues long. With V trimmed by 4 bases and J by 3 bases, 9 bases remained unmatched. The CDR3 region is CASSPALAGVLYEQYF. For the CDR3, the DNA is TGCGCCAGCAGCCCCGCACTAGCGGGAGTCCTCTACGAGCAGTACTTC.

The chain links TRBV5-6 to TRBJ1-1, with a tentative D call TRBD1 (5 bases). Deletions cut 2 bases from V and 1 base from J, with 12 bases between. From germline, CDR1 is SGHDT and CDR2 YYEEEE. The CDR3 extends over 15 amino acids. CDR3: CASSFRGVSNTEAFF. The CDR3 nucleotides read TGTGCCAGCAGCTTTCGGGGGGTGTCGAACACTGAAGCTTTCTTT.

The rearrangement links TRBV5-4 to TRBJ2-1; 7 bases are a match to TRBD2. CDR3 length: 16 residues. J was trimmed by 5 bases and V by 2 bases; bases with no gene match: 10. Germline values: CDR1 SGHNT, CDR2 YYREEE (reference sequence). CDR3 nucleotide sequence: TGTGCCAGCAGCTTTATAGGGCGACTAGCAGACAATGAGCAGTTCTTC. This codes for CASSFIGRLADNEQFF.

This clone is a singleton in its sample. This chain connects TRBV9 to TRBJ1-6; TRBD1 agrees at 9 bases. Losses at the gene ends were 3 bases for V and 14 bases for J; bases not matched to a gene: 12. The CDR3 is 15 amino acids. The V gene's germline CDR1 is SGDLS and CDR2 YYNGEE. The CDR3: CASSAERDRVFALHF. The DNA for the CDR3 is TGTGCCAGCAGCGCCGAAAGGGACAGGGTTTTCGCCCTCCACTTT.

This chain connects TRBV27 to TRBJ2-5; D unclear. V dropped 2 bases and J dropped 11 bases, with 18 bases sitting between them. The germline V gene encodes CDR1 MNHEY and CDR2 SMNVEV (reference sequence). The CDR3 loop spans 14 amino acids. The CDR3 is CASSLAEPWREQYF. The CDR3 DNA follows: TGTGCCAGCAGTTTAGCGGAACCTTGGCGAGAGCAGTACTTC.